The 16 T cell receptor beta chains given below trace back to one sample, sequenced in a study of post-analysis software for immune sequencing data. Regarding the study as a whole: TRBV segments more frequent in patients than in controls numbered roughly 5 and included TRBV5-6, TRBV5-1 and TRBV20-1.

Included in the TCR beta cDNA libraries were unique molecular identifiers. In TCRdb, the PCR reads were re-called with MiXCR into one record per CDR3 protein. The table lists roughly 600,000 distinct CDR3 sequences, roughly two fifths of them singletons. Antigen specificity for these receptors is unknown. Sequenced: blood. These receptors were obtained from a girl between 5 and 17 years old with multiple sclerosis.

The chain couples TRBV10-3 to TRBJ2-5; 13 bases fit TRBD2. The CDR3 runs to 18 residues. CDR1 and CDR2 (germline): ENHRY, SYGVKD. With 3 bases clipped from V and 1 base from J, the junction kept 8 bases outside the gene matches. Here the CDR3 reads CAISDMEGLAGTQETQYF. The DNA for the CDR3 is TGTGCCATCAGTGACATGGAGGGACTAGCGGGGACCCAAGAGACCCAGTACTTC.

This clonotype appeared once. The CDR3 DNA reads as TGTGCCAGCAGCGGAAACAGGGACCTGGCCTACGAGCAGTACTTC. Translating it yields CASSGNRDLAYEQYF. V gene TRBV9 combines with J gene TRBJ2-4; D is perhaps TRBD1 (6 bases). The end of the DNA is better explained by TRBJ2-7, so the J call may be wrong. The CDR3 length is 15 residues. Germline lookup yields CDR1 SGDLS and CDR2 YYNGEE.

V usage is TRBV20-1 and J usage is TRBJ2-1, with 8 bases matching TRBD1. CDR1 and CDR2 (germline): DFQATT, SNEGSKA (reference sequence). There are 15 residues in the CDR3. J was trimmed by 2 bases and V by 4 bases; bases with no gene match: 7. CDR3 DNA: TGCAGTGCTAAAATTGCAGGGGGCCCCTACAATGAGCAGTTCTTC. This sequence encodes CSAKIAGGPYNEQFF.

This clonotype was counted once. Here the CDR3 DNA reads TGCGCCAGCAGCCTGTACCCGGGACAACTTAATCAGCCCCAGCATTTT. The encoded protein is CASSLYPGQLNQPQHF. The J gene is TRBJ1-5, the V gene TRBV4-1; possibly TRBD1 for D (6 bases). V was trimmed by 4 bases and J by 4 bases, leaving 17 bases between them. Germline-derived CDR1 and CDR2 are MGHRA and YSYEKL. This CDR3 spans 16 amino acids.

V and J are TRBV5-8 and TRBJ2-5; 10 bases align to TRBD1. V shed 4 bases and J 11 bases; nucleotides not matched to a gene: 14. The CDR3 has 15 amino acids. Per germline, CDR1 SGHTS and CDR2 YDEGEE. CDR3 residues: CASSIGTGAYNEQYF. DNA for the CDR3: TGTGCCAGCAGCATCGGGACAGGGGCCTACAATGAGCAGTACTTC.

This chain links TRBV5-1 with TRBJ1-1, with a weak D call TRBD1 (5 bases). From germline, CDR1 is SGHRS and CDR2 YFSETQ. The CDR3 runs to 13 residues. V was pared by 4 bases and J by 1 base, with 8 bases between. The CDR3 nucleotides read TGCGCCAGCAGCAGGGGTGCGAACACTGAAGCTTTCTTT. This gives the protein CASSRGANTEAFF.

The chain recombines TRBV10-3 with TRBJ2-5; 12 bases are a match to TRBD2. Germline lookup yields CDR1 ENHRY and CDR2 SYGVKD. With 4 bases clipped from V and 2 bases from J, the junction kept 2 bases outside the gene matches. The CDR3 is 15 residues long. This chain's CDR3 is CAISVGLAGQETQYF. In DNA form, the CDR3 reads TGTGCCATCAGTGTAGGACTAGCGGGACAAGAGACCCAGTACTTC.

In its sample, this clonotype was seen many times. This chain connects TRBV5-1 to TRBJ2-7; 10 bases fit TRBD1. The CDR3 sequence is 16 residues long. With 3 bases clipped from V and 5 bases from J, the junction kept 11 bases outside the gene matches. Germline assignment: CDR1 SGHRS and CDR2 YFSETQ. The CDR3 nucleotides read TGCGCCAGCAGCTGGATACCGGGACAGGGGATGGACGAGCAGTACTTC. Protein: CASSWIPGQGMDEQYF.

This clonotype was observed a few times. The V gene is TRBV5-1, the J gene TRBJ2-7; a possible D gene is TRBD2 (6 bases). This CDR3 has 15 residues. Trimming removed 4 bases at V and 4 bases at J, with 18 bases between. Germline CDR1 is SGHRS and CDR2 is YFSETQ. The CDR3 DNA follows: TGCGCCAGCAGCCTTAGCGGAAAATTGGGTTACGAGCAGTACTTC. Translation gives CASSLSGKLGYEQYF.

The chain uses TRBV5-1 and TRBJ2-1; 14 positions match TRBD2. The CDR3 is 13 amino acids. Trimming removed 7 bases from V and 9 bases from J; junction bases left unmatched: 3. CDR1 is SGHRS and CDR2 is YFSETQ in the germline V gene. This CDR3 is CASGTSGSIEQFF. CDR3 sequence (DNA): TGCGCCAGCGGGACTAGCGGGAGTATTGAGCAGTTCTTC.

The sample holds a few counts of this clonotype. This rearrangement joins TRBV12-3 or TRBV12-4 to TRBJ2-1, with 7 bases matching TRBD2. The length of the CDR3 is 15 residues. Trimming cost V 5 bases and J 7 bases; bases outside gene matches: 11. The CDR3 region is CASSPRGLIGNEQFF. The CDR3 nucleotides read TGTGCCAGCAGTCCCCGGGGACTAATAGGTAATGAGCAGTTCTTC.

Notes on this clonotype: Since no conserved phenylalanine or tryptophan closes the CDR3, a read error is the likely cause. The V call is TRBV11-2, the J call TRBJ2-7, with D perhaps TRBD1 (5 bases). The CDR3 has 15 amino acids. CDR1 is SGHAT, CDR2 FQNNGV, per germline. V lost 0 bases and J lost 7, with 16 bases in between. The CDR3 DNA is TGTGCCAGCAGCTTAGAGTTGGGGCGCCCCCAGGAGCAGTACTTA. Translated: CASSLELGRPQEQYL.

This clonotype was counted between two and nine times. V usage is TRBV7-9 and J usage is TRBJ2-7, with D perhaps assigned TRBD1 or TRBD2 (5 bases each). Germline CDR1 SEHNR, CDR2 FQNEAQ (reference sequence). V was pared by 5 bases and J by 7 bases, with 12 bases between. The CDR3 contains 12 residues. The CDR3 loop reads CASSQGEWEQYF. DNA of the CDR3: TGTGCCAGCAGCCAAGGGGAGTGGGAGCAGTACTTC.

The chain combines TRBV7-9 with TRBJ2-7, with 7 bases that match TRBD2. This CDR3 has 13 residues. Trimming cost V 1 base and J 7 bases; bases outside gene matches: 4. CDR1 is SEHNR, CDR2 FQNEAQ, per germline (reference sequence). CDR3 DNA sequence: TGTGCCAGCAGCTTAGTTCCTAGCGGTGAGCAGTACTTC. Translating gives CASSLVPSGEQYF.

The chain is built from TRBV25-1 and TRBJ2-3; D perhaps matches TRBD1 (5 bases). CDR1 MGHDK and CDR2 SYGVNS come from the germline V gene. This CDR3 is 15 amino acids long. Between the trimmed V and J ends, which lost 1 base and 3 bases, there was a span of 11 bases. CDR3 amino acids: CASSESGLGTDTQYF. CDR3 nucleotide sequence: TGTGCCAGCAGTGAATCAGGGCTTGGGACAGATACGCAGTATTTT.

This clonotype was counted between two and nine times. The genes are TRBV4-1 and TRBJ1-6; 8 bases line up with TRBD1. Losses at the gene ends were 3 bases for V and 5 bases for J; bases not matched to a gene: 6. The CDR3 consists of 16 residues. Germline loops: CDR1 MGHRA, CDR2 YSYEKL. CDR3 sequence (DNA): TGCGCCAGCAGCCAGCGGACAGGGCGGCATAATTCACCCCTCCACTTT. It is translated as CASSQRTGRHNSPLHF.